The 8 T cell receptor beta chains in this list originate from one sample, sequenced in a study of T cells in Graves' hyperthyroidism and ophthalmopathy. Amplification of TCR beta CDR3 regions used RNA as the template. A first-round RT-PCR of the TCR CDR3 used the HTBI primer set. MiXCR was run by TCRdb on the multiplex PCR reads, yielding one entry per CDR3 protein. The table records more than 600,000 distinct CDR3 sequences, roughly 17% of them present only once. The sample consisted of blood. The receptor set was obtained from a man aged 18 to 29 with Graves' hyperthyroidism.

The chain is built from TRBV29-1 and TRBJ2-7; weak D call: TRBD1 (6 bases). CDR1 and CDR2 from the germline V gene are SQVTM and ANQGSEA. Trimming cost V 1 base and J 5 bases, with 9 bases left between them. This CDR3 has 12 residues. In nucleotides, the CDR3 is TGCAGCGTTGAAGCCCCAGGGGACGAGCAGTACTTC. Amino acid sequence: CSVEAPGDEQYF.

This clonotype has ten or more counts. The genes are TRBV6-2 or TRBV6-3 and TRBJ2-1, with a weak D call TRBD1 (5 bases). Germline V gene data show CDR1 as MNHEY and CDR2 as SVGEGT. Deletions cut 6 bases from V and 8 bases from J, with 17 bases between. The CDR3 length is 14 residues. DNA for the CDR3: TGTGCCAGCAGACACAGGCAGGTTTGGGATGAGCAGTTCTTC. It specifies CASRHRQVWDEQFF.

This clonotype was detected many times. J is TRBJ2-7 and V is TRBV6-2 or TRBV6-3; 7 bases align to TRBD1. CDR3 length: 13 residues. The junction had 6 bases not matched to a gene; V was cut back by 4 bases and J by 6 bases. Germline CDR1 is MNHEY and CDR2 is SVGEGT. The DNA for the CDR3 is TGTGCCAGCAGTTTCCGACAGGGCTCCGAGCAGTACTTC. Encoded protein: CASSFRQGSEQYF.

The V gene is TRBV6-5, the J gene TRBJ2-7; D gene ambiguous. The CDR3 loop spans 13 amino acids. The V end was cut by 2 bases, the J end by 3 bases, with 8 bases between. CDR1 is MNHEY, CDR2 SVGAGI, per germline. Written as DNA, the CDR3 is TGTGCCAGCAGTTACGACCCGAACTACGAGCAGTACTTC. Its protein product is CASSYDPNYEQYF.

This chain links TRBV6-1 with TRBJ1-4, with 7 nucleotides matching TRBD1. Germline-derived CDR1 and CDR2 are MNHNS and SASEGT. The V and J ends lost 5 bases and 7 bases, in that order; junction bases with no gene match: 7. The CDR3 consists of 14 residues. CDR3 in amino acids: CASSLTGVGEKLFF. The CDR3 nucleotides are TGTGCCAGCAGTCTCACAGGGGTGGGTGAAAAACTGTTTTTT.

Details on this clonotype: A read error may account for a junction end that differs from germline. This chain uses TRBV4-1 with TRBJ2-1; D ambiguous. CDR1 MGHRA and CDR2 YSYEKL come from the germline V gene. CDR3 length equals 17 residues. CDR3 sequence: CAGSQDSAEPVYNEQFF. The CDR3 DNA sequence: TGCGCCGGCAGCCAAGATTCGGCGGAGCCCGTATACAATGAGCAGTTCTTC.

This clonotype was counted between two and nine times. The rearrangement links TRBV19 to TRBJ2-7, with D tentatively TRBD2 (5 bases). Germline-derived CDR1 and CDR2 are LNHDA and SQIVND (reference sequence). The CDR3 loop spans 13 amino acids. Trimming shortened V by 10 bases and J by 0 bases, and 13 bases separated the two germline ends. This CDR3 is CATASGSSYEQYF. For the CDR3, the DNA is TGTGCCACCGCCAGTGGGAGCTCCTACGAGCAGTACTTC.

This chain joins TRBV29-1 and TRBJ2-7; 14 bases are shared with TRBD2. The V and J ends lost 6 bases and 0 bases, in that order; junction bases with no gene match: 4. The CDR3 is made up of 15 amino acids. Germline V lookup: CDR1 SQVTM, CDR2 ANQGSEA. CDR3 in amino acids: CSVAGTSGSSYEQYF. CDR3 DNA: TGCAGCGTCGCCGGGACTAGCGGGAGCTCCTACGAGCAGTACTTC.